A single T cell receptor beta chain is shown here with its context. Its antigen is unknown. No clone much larger than this one lies a single base away; base qualities are absent. The data were taken from a study of T cells in Graves' hyperthyroidism and ophthalmopathy (dated by TCRdb to the late 2010s). Study-level background: Peripheral blood was collected at initial diagnosis, before any treatment. After sampling, hyperthyroidism patients received methimazole starting at 30 mg daily, and ophthalmopathy patients received high-dose intravenous methylprednisolone. A discovery cohort of 95 to 100 patients, fewer than 50 with Graves' ophthalmopathy and about 60 with stable Graves' hyperthyroidism, was used to find distinguishing TCR V-J signatures. The approximately 98 discovery patients were randomly divided into training and test sets at a 7:3 ratio. In several Graves' hyperthyroidism patients, the study also compared T-cell repertoires from thyroid tissue with T-cell repertoires from blood. Prospective prediction of ophthalmopathy was tested in an independent validation cohort of 18 hyperthyroidism patients and 15 to 17 patients who later progressed to ophthalmopathy. The paper reports TCR Vbeta CDR3 sequencing of approximately 130 peripheral blood samples: over 40 ophthalmopathy, 70 to 85 hyperthyroidism and around 17 progressor patients. Broad study findings and their caveats: Most expanded thyroid clonotypes (frequency above 0.001) were also detected in blood, a finding suggesting that blood repertoires may reflect thyroid immune responses. Ophthalmopathy was separated from stable hyperthyroidism by a 13 V-J signature model, with over 85% sensitivity and around 81% specificity obtained in cross-validation and 80%/75% obtained in testing. In validation, the model predicted progression to ophthalmopathy with approximately 70% sensitivity and roughly 72% specificity, a median of roughly seven months before onset. No statistical method was used to fix the sample size in advance, and group allocation was not hidden from the investigators.

TCR beta CDR3 regions were amplified from RNA transcripts. A first-round RT-PCR of the TCR CDR3 used the HTBI primer set with the Qiagen OneStep RT-PCR kit. Libraries were constructed in a second round of multiplex PCR, after which size selection and purification were performed. Libraries were sequenced paired-end with 100 bp reads on an Illumina HiSeq2000. The original pipeline was this. Raw data were processed with SOAPnuke, discarding reads with adapters, uncalled bases, mean Phred below 15, or no exact constant-primer or identifier match. High-quality paired reads were merged with COPE v1.2.5, and unique nucleotide sequences were defined as clonotypes. MiTCR v1.1 was used to align clonotypes to the IMGT TRBV, TRBD and TRBJ reference segments. The analysis included only V-J combinations with a frequency above 0.0001, which together covered approximately 99% of the repertoires. A TCS score was defined as the ratio between F50 (clonal expansion) and ExV (chaos), using BLOSUM62-based TCRdist between CDR3 peptides within each V-J. Welch's t-statistics and random forest reduced 500 to 550 V-J features to some 14, which were used in a naive Bayes classifier (R e1071). Starting from the raw public reads, TCRdb applied fastp trimming at Q25, assembled clones with MiXCR and retained in-frame beta chains. CDR3 protein sequences are deduplicated, and each keeps its most common genes and DNA. The V and J calls, along with clone size, are taken from TCRdb and not from the paper's own processing. The sample table records about 590,000 distinct CDR3 sequences; approximately 14% of these occur just once. The ten most abundant clones make up about 7% of the sample.

Deletion took 6 bases off V and 0 bases off J, with a span of 15 bases between the germline ends. Based on the germline V gene, the CDR1 and CDR2 sequences are SGHTA and FQGNSA. From cysteine to phenylalanine, the CDR3 is 17 amino acids long. Of all the DNA, just the CDR3 is kept, 51 bases in frame from base 1. A patient counted as having stable Graves' hyperthyroidism if no progression to ophthalmopathy occurred over 18 months of follow-up. Hyperthyroidism patients were newly diagnosed, had a disease duration of under 2 months, and were aged 18 to 65 years. Patients with uncontrolled infections, other autoimmune diseases, pregnancy or lactation were excluded. Diagnoses relied on clinical symptoms, serum thyroxine and TRAb, thyroid ultrasound and orbital computed tomography. PBMCs were separated from 8 to 10 ml of fresh peripheral blood using Ficoll-Paque density gradient centrifugation. Trizol reagent was used to extract total RNA, and RNA quality was then checked on an Agilent 2100 Bioanalyzer.

Material for sequencing was blood. The TCR sequence derives from a woman aged 25 to 39 with Graves' hyperthyroidism. The chain employs TRBV7-2 and TRBJ1-6, with the D gene not clear enough to name. The bases are TGTGCCAGCAGACCGCCATGGGAGGACTCCTATAATTCACCCCTCCACTTT. Translated, it gives CASRPPWEDSYNSPLHF.